The 18 T cell receptor beta chains listed next were all sequenced from one sample in a study of blood T cell repertoires in COVID-19. Sequencing used immunoSEQ multiplex PCR; TCRdb keeps in-frame clones, though not all of them. The repertoire holds fewer than 300,000 clones, around 80% seen once, with around 5% in the top ten. Sequencing was done on a sample of PBMCs or T cells enriched from blood (not recorded which). The receptor set was obtained from a middle-aged man who had been exposed to COVID-19.

V is TRBV7-2 and J is TRBJ2-3, with 8 positions matching TRBD2. CDR1 and CDR2 (germline): SGHTA, FQGNSA. The CDR3 totals 15 residues. The ends lost 6 bases at V and 0 bases at J; junction bases unmatched: 5. CDR3 loop: CASRPLAGSTDTQYF. In nucleotides, the CDR3 is TGTGCCAGCAGACCGTTAGCGGGGAGCACAGATACGCAGTATTTT.

The V and J genes are TRBV5-1 and TRBJ2-2; 7 bases map to TRBD2. The CDR3 spans 15 residues. Unmatched junction bases numbered 0, after V lost 1 base and J lost 0 bases. Germline loops: CDR1 SGHRS, CDR2 YFSETQ. CDR3 residues: CASSLRGANTGELFF. CDR3 nucleotide sequence: TGCGCCAGCAGCTTGCGGGGGGCGAACACCGGGGAGCTGTTTTTT.

The genes are TRBV6-5 and TRBJ1-2, with D possibly being TRBD1 (6 bases). The CDR3 runs to 15 residues. Trimming pared 7 bases from V and 0 bases from J, leaving 15 bases between. Germline loops: CDR1 MNHEY, CDR2 SVGAGI. In DNA form, the CDR3 reads TGTGCCAGCAACTCCAGGGGTGCGCCTAACTATGGCTACACCTTC. Translation gives CASNSRGAPNYGYTF.

The V gene is TRBV30, the J gene TRBJ1-5; the D gene is possibly TRBD1 (5 bases). Germline lookup yields CDR1 GTSNPN and CDR2 SVGIG (reference sequence). The germline V and J ends were trimmed by 4 bases and 5 bases, with 15 bases remaining between them. This CDR3 is 14 amino acids long. CDR3 sequence: CAWNKRGFDQPQHF. The CDR3 DNA sequence: TGTGCCTGGAATAAAAGGGGATTTGATCAGCCCCAGCATTTT.

V gene TRBV18 combines with J gene TRBJ2-4; 10 bases are shared with TRBD1. The V gene end was trimmed by 3 bases and the J gene end by 8 bases; junction bases not matched to a gene: 4. From germline, CDR1 is KGHSH and CDR2 LQKENI. The CDR3 has 14 residues. The CDR3 here is CASSPDRGLHIQYF. DNA for the CDR3: TGTGCCAGCTCACCTGACAGGGGGCTACACATTCAGTACTTC.

This clone showed up just once. J is TRBJ2-1 and V is TRBV5-4; TRBD2 matches 14 bases. Trimming cost V 3 bases and J 4 bases; bases outside gene matches: 6. The germline gives CDR1 SGHNT, CDR2 YYREEE (reference sequence). The CDR3 consists of 17 residues. The CDR3 coding sequence is TGTGCCAGCAGCTCGGGACTAGCGGGAGTTAGGTACAATGAGCAGTTCTTC. Translation gives CASSSGLAGVRYNEQFF.

The rearrangement uses TRBV6-4 and TRBJ1-1; perhaps TRBD1 as D (6 bases). CDR1 and CDR2 (germline): MRHNA, SNTAGT. With 8 bases removed from V and 7 bases from J, the gap between germline ends came to 20 bases. The CDR3 covers 14 residues. The CDR3 loop reads CASRAGAAPFEAFF. The CDR3 DNA sequence: TGTGCCAGCCGGGCGGGGGCAGCTCCATTTGAAGCTTTCTTT.

This chain connects TRBV9 to TRBJ1-1; the D gene is possibly TRBD1 (6 bases). CDR3 length: 13 residues. Trimming removed 3 bases from V and 6 bases from J, with 12 bases in between. Per germline, CDR1 SGDLS and CDR2 YYNGEE. CDR3 coding DNA: TGTGCCAGCAGCGAGGGGGGGTTCCCTGAAGCTTTCTTT. As protein: CASSEGGFPEAFF.

V usage is TRBV5-1 and J usage is TRBJ1-6; a weak D match, TRBD1 (5 bases). The CDR3 consists of 17 residues. CDR1 SGHRS and CDR2 YFSETQ come from the germline V gene. Trimming left V 0 bases short and J 7 bases short, with 17 bases between. The CDR3 DNA is TGCGCCAGCAGCTTGGGATGGGCGAAAAAGGGGAATTCACCCCTCCACTTT. This sequence encodes CASSLGWAKKGNSPLHF.

The CDR3 nucleotides read TGCGCCCTGCTCAGCTCCTATAATTCACCCCTCCACTTT. Protein: CALLSSYNSPLHF. The chain uses TRBV10-2 and TRBJ1-6, with unresolved D. The germline V gene has CDR1 WSHSY and CDR2 SAAADI. The CDR3 extends over 13 amino acids. The V gene lost 11 bases and the J gene lost 0 bases, with 8 bases spanning the gap.

This sequence joins TRBV12-3 or TRBV12-4 and TRBJ1-1; a weak D match, TRBD1 (5 bases). V lost 6 bases and J lost 8, with 10 bases in between. The CDR3 extends over 11 amino acids. CDR3: CASRQTGEAFF. The CDR3 DNA follows: TGTGCCAGCAGGCAAACAGGAGAAGCTTTCTTT.

The rearrangement joins TRBV12-3 or TRBV12-4 to TRBJ1-6; D uncertain. V was cut by 3 bases and J by 10 bases, with 7 bases left in between. The CDR3 contains 12 residues. CDR3 region: CASSFPKSPLHF. The CDR3 bases are TGTGCCAGCAGTTTTCCAAAATCACCCCTCCACTTT.

The CDR3 protein is CASSPIRNYGYTF. CDR3 DNA: TGCGCCAGCAGCCCGATCCGGAACTATGGCTACACCTTC. The chain is built from TRBV5-1 and TRBJ1-2; D not certain. The V end was cut by 4 bases, the J end by 2 bases, with 9 bases between. The CDR3 totals 13 residues. In germline, CDR1 is SGHRS, CDR2 YFSETQ.

The chain couples TRBV4-2 to TRBJ1-3; no clear D. CDR1 is LGHNA and CDR2 is YNFKEQ in the germline V gene. V lost 0 bases and J lost 0, with 9 bases in between. The CDR3 has 16 amino acids. The CDR3 is CASSQDALFSGNTIYF. The CDR3 coding sequence is TGTGCCAGCAGCCAAGATGCACTATTCTCTGGAAACACCATATATTTT.

V is TRBV2 and J is TRBJ2-7; TRBD2 matches at 10 bases. V lost 7 bases, J lost 2 bases, and 11 bases stayed unmatched. Per germline, CDR1 SNHLY and CDR2 FYNNEI. This CDR3 is built from 16 residues. The CDR3 loop reads CASIGWTSGLPYEQYF. CDR3 nucleotides: TGTGCCAGCATAGGTTGGACTAGCGGTCTACCCTACGAGCAGTACTTC.

Only one count was recorded for this clone. The genes are TRBV6-5 and TRBJ1-2, with 8 bases that match TRBD1. V lost 5 bases to trimming and J lost 8 bases; unmatched junction nucleotides: 10. The CDR3 is made up of 14 amino acids. Germline CDR1 MNHEY, CDR2 SVGAGI. CDR3 in DNA: TGTGCCAGCAGTAATGCAGGGGGCGCTCTCGGCTACACCTTC. Its protein product is CASSNAGGALGYTF.

V is TRBV7-3 and J is TRBJ2-2; 7 nucleotides match TRBD1. The CDR3 is 15 residues long. J gave up 3 bases and V 3 bases, and 4 bases lay outside the gene matches. The germline CDR1 and CDR2 sequences are SGHTA and FQGTGA. The CDR3 DNA sequence: TGTGCCAGCAGCTTCGGGACAGAGTACACCGGGGAGCTGTTTTTT. Translated, it gives CASSFGTEYTGELFF.

The chain carries TRBV28 and TRBJ2-3, with 12 positions matching TRBD2. CDR3 size: 21 residues. V was clipped by 4 bases and J by 0 bases; unmatched bases: 17. CDR1 MDHEN and CDR2 SYDVKM come from the germline V gene. The CDR3 sequence is CASSYQSGMTSGRASTDTQYF. As DNA, the CDR3 is TGTGCCAGCAGTTACCAATCAGGGATGACTAGCGGGAGAGCTAGCACAGATACGCAGTATTTT. The full variable domain, with the rest looked up from reference TRBV28 and TRBJ2-3, is DVKVTQSSRYLVKRTGEKVFLECVQDMDHENMFWYRQDPGLGLRLIYFSYDVKMKEKGDIPEGYSVSREKKERFSLILESASTNQTSMYLCASSYQSGMTSGRASTDTQYFGPGTRLTVL.